This is a list of T cell receptor beta chains from one sample in a study of OX40 agonist ivuxolimab in advanced cancers. Generated by immunoSEQ multiplex PCR, the TCRdb table keeps only in-frame clones and is missing some. The sample has 40,000 to 60,000 clones, 88% seen once. This specimen consisted of CD4+ or CD8+ T cells sorted from blood, obtained in a trial of the OX40 agonist ivuxolimab. The receptors were gathered from an adult with an advanced solid tumor such as melanoma, head and neck, liver or kidney cancer. Both conserved end residues are part of each CDR3. Each record gives: clone size, D gene, V gene, J gene, CDR3 DNA, CDR3 protein. The D gene is left open where the match is weak. Rows may omit the clone size; those that give it use once, few, many or a size class.

size: NA
D: TRBD1
V: TRBV4-2
J: TRBJ1-1
DNA: TGTGCCAGCAGCCTTTCGGGACAGGGACGTGAGGCTTTCTTT
CDR3: CASSLSGQGREAFF

size: NA
D: NA
V: TRBV30
J: TRBJ1-5
DNA: TGTGCCTGGAGTGAGGGGTGGCACAATCAGCCCCAGCATTTT
CDR3: CAWSEGWHNQPQHF

size: NA
D: TRBD2
V: TRBV4-2
J: TRBJ2-1
DNA: TGTGCCAGCAGCCAAGATGGGTTGTCTAGCGGGGGGGGCCAATACAATGAGCAGTTCTTC
CDR3: CASSQDGLSSGGGQYNEQFF

size: NA
D: TRBD1
V: TRBV19
J: TRBJ1-3
DNA: TGTGCCAGTAGACAGGGGGCGTCTGGAAACACCATATATTTT
CDR3: CASRQGASGNTIYF

size: NA
D: NA
V: TRBV5-4
J: TRBJ2-7
DNA: TGTGCCAGCAGCTTGGGAGGTGTCGGCTACGAGCAGTACTTC
CDR3: CASSLGGVGYEQYF

size: NA
D: NA
V: TRBV9
J: TRBJ1-1
DNA: TGTGCCAGCAGCCCTAGCGGTGTTGGGGTAACCACTGAAGCTTTCTTT
CDR3: CASSPSGVGVTTEAFF

size: NA
D: TRBD1
V: TRBV18
J: TRBJ2-1
DNA: TGTGCCAGCTCCCCCGGGACAGGGGAGGGAGAGCAGTTCTTC
CDR3: CASSPGTGEGEQFF

size: NA
D: NA
V: TRBV5-1
J: TRBJ1-4
DNA: TGCGCCAGCTCCAGGGTGTTGGGTGAAAAACTGTTTTTT
CDR3: CASSRVLGEKLFF

size: NA
D: NA
V: TRBV9
J: TRBJ2-3
DNA: TGTGCCAGCAGCGTAGAGGGGGGTCCCCGGGGTGGGCAGTATTTT
CDR3: CASSVEGGPRGGQYF

size: NA
D: TRBD1
V: TRBV6-1
J: TRBJ2-2
DNA: TGTGCCAGCAGTCGACAGGGACGTAACACCGGGGAGCTGTTTTTT
CDR3: CASSRQGRNTGELFF

size: once
D: NA
V: TRBV27
J: TRBJ1-5
DNA: TGTGCCAGCAGTTTCCGGGGACAGCCCCAGCATTTT
CDR3: CASSFRGQPQHF

size: NA
D: TRBD2
V: TRBV6-1
J: TRBJ2-1
DNA: TGTGCCAGCAACCCGGTACTAGCGGGCTCCACTGGGGGGTTCTTC
CDR3: CASNPVLAGSTGGFF

size: NA
D: NA
V: TRBV7-8
J: TRBJ2-3
DNA: TGTGCCAGCAGCTCGACTTTGACCGATACGCAGTATTTT
CDR3: CASSSTLTDTQYF

size: NA
D: NA
V: TRBV30
J: TRBJ2-7
DNA: TGTGCCTGGTCCGGGACACTTGTGTACTTC
CDR3: CAWSGTLVYF

size: NA
D: NA
V: TRBV7-9
J: TRBJ2-5
DNA: TGTGCCAGCAGCTTAAACCTAGGCAGGGAGACCCAGTACTTC
CDR3: CASSLNLGRETQYF

size: few
D: NA
V: TRBV6-5
J: TRBJ1-2
DNA: TGTGCCAGCAGTCCCGGGGGAAAGGGTGGCTACACCTTC
CDR3: CASSPGGKGGYTF

size: NA
D: NA
V: TRBV5-1
J: TRBJ2-2
DNA: TGCGCCAGCAGCGCAACCACAGGTTACACCGGGGAGCTGTTTTTT
CDR3: CASSATTGYTGELFF

size: NA
D: NA
V: TRBV20-1
J: TRBJ2-1
DNA: TGCAGTGCTAGAGATAATGAGCAGTTCTTC
CDR3: CSARDNEQFF

size: NA
D: NA
V: TRBV5-1
J: TRBJ2-5
DNA: TGCGCCAGCAGCAACCGGGACGGCCAAGAGACCCAGTACTTC
CDR3: CASSNRDGQETQYF

size: NA
D: NA
V: TRBV20-1
J: TRBJ2-3
DNA: TGCAGTGCTACCCTTGATACGCAGTATTTT
CDR3: CSATLDTQYF

size: NA
D: TRBD2
V: TRBV25-1
J: TRBJ2-1
DNA: TGTGCCAGCAGCCAAAAAGGTACGGGAGGGTACTACAATGAGCAGTTCTTC
CDR3: CASSQKGTGGYYNEQFF

size: NA
D: TRBD1
V: TRBV6-1
J: TRBJ1-2
DNA: TGTGCCAGCAGTGGCTGGGACAGGGGAGTTTTAGGCTACACCTTC
CDR3: CASSGWDRGVLGYTF

size: NA
D: TRBD1
V: TRBV6-1
J: TRBJ1-5
DNA: TGTGCCAGCAGTTCAGACAGGGGGTACCAGCCCCAGCATTTT
CDR3: CASSSDRGYQPQHF

size: NA
D: NA
V: TRBV7-9
J: TRBJ1-6
DNA: TGTGCCAGCAGCGCCTCCAATTCACCCCTCCACTTT
CDR3: CASSASNSPLHF

size: few
D: NA
V: TRBV5-1
J: TRBJ1-6
DNA: TGCGCCAGCAGCTCTGCCGGGACGGCGAATTCACCCCTCCACTTT
CDR3: CASSSAGTANSPLHF

size: NA
D: NA
V: TRBV23-1
J: TRBJ1-5
DNA: TGCGCCAGCAGTCATCCCCTTTTGATTGATATGTCAGCCCCAGCATTT
CDR3: CASSHPLLIDMSAPAF

size: NA
D: NA
V: TRBV30
J: TRBJ1-4
DNA: TGTGCCTGGAACCAGGGAGGGGTTGATGAAAAACTGTTTTTT
CDR3: CAWNQGGVDEKLFF

size: NA
D: TRBD2
V: TRBV29-1
J: TRBJ2-7
DNA: TGCAGCGTTTTAAAACTAGCGGGAGTCTCCTACGAGCAGTACTTC
CDR3: CSVLKLAGVSYEQYF

size: once
D: TRBD2
V: TRBV28
J: TRBJ2-1
DNA: TGTGCCAGCAGTCCAGCGGGATCTCGCAATGAGCAGTTCTTC
CDR3: CASSPAGSRNEQFF

size: NA
D: TRBD1
V: TRBV15
J: TRBJ1-2
DNA: TGTGCCACCAGCAGAGATCGTGCCAGGGGGCGGAATGGCTACACCTTC
CDR3: CATSRDRARGRNGYTF

size: NA
D: TRBD2
V: TRBV4-1
J: TRBJ2-7
DNA: TGCGCCAGCAGCGCACTAGCGGGAGGGGTCTACGAGCAGTACTTC
CDR3: CASSALAGGVYEQYF

size: NA
D: TRBD1
V: TRBV7-8
J: TRBJ1-2
DNA: TGTGCCAGCAGCTCCGGGACAGCCTATGGCTACACCTTC
CDR3: CASSSGTAYGYTF

size: NA
D: NA
V: TRBV29-1
J: TRBJ2-1
DNA: TGCAGCCTTGGGTTCGGGGGAGATGAGCAGTTCTTC
CDR3: CSLGFGGDEQFF

size: NA
D: NA
V: TRBV9
J: TRBJ2-4
DNA: TGTGCCAGCAGCGCGGAAGGGCAGTACAACATTCAGTACTTC
CDR3: CASSAEGQYNIQYF

size: NA
D: NA
V: TRBV27
J: TRBJ1-6
DNA: TGTGCCAGCAGTCCCCAGGGAGTGGCCCTCCACTTT
CDR3: CASSPQGVALHF

size: NA
D: NA
V: TRBV25-1
J: TRBJ1-2
DNA: TGTGCCAGCAGAGAACAGGGACACCTCTATGGCTACACCTTC
CDR3: CASREQGHLYGYTF

size: NA
D: NA
V: TRBV9
J: TRBJ1-5
DNA: TGTGCCAGCAGCGTGTACCCAGACCTCAATCAGCCCCAGCATTTT
CDR3: CASSVYPDLNQPQHF

size: NA
D: NA
V: TRBV6-1
J: TRBJ1-5
DNA: TGTGCCAGCATAAGCATGAGCAATCAGCCCCAGCATTTT
CDR3: CASISMSNQPQHF

size: NA
D: NA
V: TRBV7-6
J: TRBJ1-5
DNA: TGTGCCAGCAGCTTAGTAGAAAACCAGCCCCAGCATTTT
CDR3: CASSLVENQPQHF

size: NA
D: NA
V: TRBV10-3
J: TRBJ1-6
DNA: TGTGCCATCAGTGAGACTCCGAGCTCCTATAATTCACCCCTCCACTTT
CDR3: CAISETPSSYNSPLHF

size: NA
D: NA
V: TRBV6-5
J: TRBJ2-7
DNA: TGTGCCAGCAGTTACTCGACGCCAGGGGCGAGCTACGAGCAGTACTTC
CDR3: CASSYSTPGASYEQYF

size: NA
D: NA
V: TRBV6-5
J: TRBJ2-7
DNA: TGTGCCAGCAGTTACCCAGGCCAGATCCACGAGCAGTACTTC
CDR3: CASSYPGQIHEQYF

size: NA
D: NA
V: TRBV28
J: TRBJ1-4
DNA: TGTGCCAGCAGTGGGCCGCCAACTAATGAAAAACTGTTTTTT
CDR3: CASSGPPTNEKLFF

size: once
D: TRBD2
V: TRBV7-2
J: TRBJ2-2
DNA: TGTGCCAGCAGCTTATCTAGCGGGAACACCGGGGAGCTGTTTTTT
CDR3: CASSLSSGNTGELFF

size: NA
D: NA
V: TRBV2
J: TRBJ1-5
DNA: TGTGCCAGCAGGGCAGGGGTAAAGCAGCCCCAGCATTTT
CDR3: CASRAGVKQPQHF

size: NA
D: TRBD1
V: TRBV7-8
J: TRBJ1-5
DNA: TGTGCCAGCAGCATTGACAGGGGTAGTCAGCCCCAGCATTTT
CDR3: CASSIDRGSQPQHF

size: NA
D: NA
V: TRBV16
J: TRBJ2-2
DNA: TGTGCCAGCAGCCAATTCTTGGCCTCCGGGGAGCTGTTTTTT
CDR3: CASSQFLASGELFF

size: NA
D: NA
V: TRBV5-4
J: TRBJ1-6
DNA: TGTGCCAGCAGCTTCCGCACGACTGGGTCACCCCTCCACTTT
CDR3: CASSFRTTGSPLHF

size: NA
D: NA
V: TRBV6-4
J: TRBJ2-7
DNA: TGTGCCAGCAGCTATTTCGGCGCGTACTTC
CDR3: CASSYFGAYF

size: NA
D: NA
V: TRBV28
J: TRBJ2-7
DNA: TGTGCCAGCAGCGGGCTGAATCCCTACGAGCAGTACTTC
CDR3: CASSGLNPYEQYF

size: once
D: TRBD2
V: TRBV10-2
J: TRBJ2-1
DNA: TGCGCCAGCAGTGAGGTACCCCTGACTAGCGGACTTTCCTACAATGAGCAGTTCTTC
CDR3: CASSEVPLTSGLSYNEQFF